This T cell receptor (beta chain) was profiled in a study of T-cell memory formation after mild COVID-19. A 5'RACE reaction primed in the constant segment made cDNA libraries of TCR alpha and TCR beta, and these carried sample barcodes and UMIs. From the 5' RACE reads, TCRdb called clonotypes with MiXCR, one entry per CDR3 protein. The data contain about 560,000 distinct CDR3 sequences, 17% of them singletons. Germline assignment: CDR1 SGHTA and CDR2 FQGTGA. V was trimmed by 5 bases and J by 5 bases, leaving 21 bases between them. The length of the CDR3 is 17 residues. The chain is built from TRBV7-3 and TRBJ2-2; the D gene is possibly TRBD1 (6 bases). Source material: PBMCs or a T cell subset sorted from them (not recorded which). The sequence was obtained from an adult woman who had mild COVID-19 (a few samples of this study predate the infection). Cell type and time point are not known. The CDR3 here is CASSRQGSVSQTGELFF. The CDR3 DNA reads TGTGCCAGCAGCCGCCAGGGGTCCGTCTCTCAGACCGGGGAGCTGTTTTTT.